Listed below are T cell receptor beta chains from one sample, sequenced in a study of T cell responses to AZD1222 COVID-19 vaccine. The repertoire was sequenced with immunoSEQ multiplex PCR; TCRdb's copy has only in-frame clones and lacks some. Of tens of thousands of clones listed, 92% were seen once; the top ten hold about 5.2%. Sequences were derived from peripheral blood, sampled on day 0 of AZD1222 vaccination. These receptor sequences come from an adult in good health. Both conserved end residues are part of each CDR3. Each record gives: J gene, CDR3 length, clone size, D gene, V gene, CDR3 protein, CDR3 DNA. D genes are given only for firm matches. A clone size is listed for some rows: how often the clone was seen (once, few, many), or a class if it is expanded.

j_gene: TRBJ1-4; len: 14; abundance: NA; d_gene: NA; v_gene: TRBV5-4; CDR3aa: CASSSGPGSEKLFF; CDR3nt: TGTGCCAGCAGCTCAGGTCCTGGTAGCGAAAAACTGTTTTTT
j_gene: TRBJ2-1; len: 13; abundance: NA; d_gene: NA; v_gene: TRBV12-3/TRBV12-4; CDR3aa: CASSPTRNNEQFF; CDR3nt: TGTGCCAGCAGCCCTACGCGAAACAATGAGCAGTTCTTC
j_gene: TRBJ1-1; len: 13; abundance: NA; d_gene: NA; v_gene: TRBV5-1; CDR3aa: CASSLDGESEAFF; CDR3nt: TGCGCCAGCAGCTTGGATGGGGAATCGGAAGCTTTCTTT
j_gene: TRBJ2-7; len: 15; abundance: NA; d_gene: TRBD2; v_gene: TRBV15; CDR3aa: CATSKAPTSGYEQYF; CDR3nt: TGTGCCACCAGCAAGGCCCCGACTAGCGGATACGAGCAGTACTTC
j_gene: TRBJ2-1; len: 14; abundance: NA; d_gene: NA; v_gene: TRBV18; CDR3aa: CASSLTGTAVEQFF; CDR3nt: TGTGCCAGCTCGCTCACCGGGACGGCTGTGGAGCAGTTCTTC
j_gene: TRBJ1-6; len: 15; abundance: NA; d_gene: NA; v_gene: TRBV27; CDR3aa: CASSPWQGSNSPLHF; CDR3nt: TGTGCCAGCAGTCCATGGCAGGGGAGCAATTCACCCCTCCACTTT
j_gene: TRBJ2-2; len: 16; abundance: NA; d_gene: NA; v_gene: TRBV5-1; CDR3aa: CASRPFRGANTGELFF; CDR3nt: TGCGCCAGCAGACCCTTCAGGGGGGCGAACACCGGGGAGCTGTTTTTT
j_gene: TRBJ1-5; len: 14; abundance: NA; d_gene: NA; v_gene: TRBV27; CDR3aa: CASSKSSGNQPQHF; CDR3nt: TGTGCCAGCAGCAAATCTAGCGGCAATCAGCCCCAGCATTTT
j_gene: TRBJ2-1; len: 19; abundance: NA; d_gene: TRBD2; v_gene: TRBV18; CDR3aa: CASSPPGLAGGSSYNEQFF; CDR3nt: TGTGCCAGCTCACCACCGGGACTAGCGGGGGGAAGCTCCTACAATGAGCAGTTCTTC
j_gene: TRBJ1-2; len: 16; abundance: NA; d_gene: TRBD1; v_gene: TRBV15; CDR3aa: CATSDRPGGLLGSYTF; CDR3nt: TGTGCCACCAGCGACCGACCAGGGGGCCTCCTCGGTAGCTACACCTTC
j_gene: TRBJ1-3; len: 13; abundance: NA; d_gene: NA; v_gene: TRBV30; CDR3aa: CAWSVGRRNTIYF; CDR3nt: TGTGCCTGGAGTGTAGGTAGGAGGAACACCATATATTTT
j_gene: TRBJ2-5; len: 12; abundance: NA; d_gene: NA; v_gene: TRBV28; CDR3aa: CASNRVGGTQYF; CDR3nt: TGTGCCAGCAACAGGGTGGGTGGGACCCAGTACTTC
j_gene: TRBJ2-1; len: 15; abundance: few; d_gene: NA; v_gene: TRBV4-2; CDR3aa: CASSQSELSYNEQFF; CDR3nt: TGTGCCAGCAGCCAGTCAGAGTTGTCCTACAATGAGCAGTTCTTC
j_gene: TRBJ2-3; len: 17; abundance: NA; d_gene: TRBD2; v_gene: TRBV27; CDR3aa: CASTRPPAGGPKDTQYF; CDR3nt: TGTGCCAGCACCCGCCCGCCGGCGGGAGGGCCGAAAGATACGCAGTATTTT
j_gene: TRBJ1-2; len: 13; abundance: NA; d_gene: TRBD1; v_gene: TRBV6-6; CDR3aa: CASSYQGDYGYTF; CDR3nt: TGTGCCAGCAGTTACCAGGGGGACTATGGCTACACCTTC
j_gene: TRBJ1-2; len: 14; abundance: NA; d_gene: NA; v_gene: TRBV19; CDR3aa: CASSIRPERGGYTF; CDR3nt: TGTGCCAGTAGTATACGACCGGAGAGGGGCGGCTACACCTTC
j_gene: TRBJ2-7; len: 17; abundance: NA; d_gene: TRBD1; v_gene: TRBV5-6; CDR3aa: CASSPTGQGVQSYEQYF; CDR3nt: TGTGCCAGCAGTCCCACGGGACAGGGGGTACAATCCTACGAGCAGTACTTC
j_gene: TRBJ2-6; len: 14; abundance: once; d_gene: NA; v_gene: TRBV7-2; CDR3aa: CASSSFPGANVLTF; CDR3nt: TGTGCCAGCAGCTCGTTTCCTGGGGCCAACGTCCTGACTTTC
j_gene: TRBJ1-1; len: 14; abundance: NA; d_gene: TRBD1; v_gene: TRBV19; CDR3aa: CASSRSGGRAEAFF; CDR3nt: TGTGCCAGTAGTCGTTCAGGGGGAAGGGCTGAAGCTTTCTTT
j_gene: TRBJ2-5; len: 13; abundance: once; d_gene: NA; v_gene: TRBV9; CDR3aa: CASNLPPEETQYF; CDR3nt: TGTGCCAGCAATCTCCCCCCCGAGGAGACCCAGTACTTC
j_gene: TRBJ2-7; len: 15; abundance: NA; d_gene: TRBD2; v_gene: TRBV28; CDR3aa: CASSSHGGGPYEQYF; CDR3nt: TGTGCCAGCAGTTCCCACGGCGGGGGGCCCTACGAGCAGTACTTC
j_gene: TRBJ1-2; len: 13; abundance: NA; d_gene: NA; v_gene: TRBV10-3; CDR3aa: CAITGQGDYGYTF; CDR3nt: TGTGCCATCACCGGTCAAGGGGATTATGGCTACACCTTC
j_gene: TRBJ2-7; len: 13; abundance: NA; d_gene: NA; v_gene: TRBV5-1; CDR3aa: CASMESGSHEQYF; CDR3nt: TGCGCCAGCATGGAGTCAGGGTCCCACGAGCAGTACTTC
j_gene: TRBJ1-1; len: 9; abundance: NA; d_gene: NA; v_gene: TRBV29-1; CDR3aa: CSAGTEAFF; CDR3nt: TGCAGTGCCGGGACTGAAGCTTTCTTT
j_gene: TRBJ1-2; len: 13; abundance: NA; d_gene: TRBD1; v_gene: TRBV28; CDR3aa: CASSLNPGGGYTF; CDR3nt: TGTGCCAGCAGTTTAAACCCAGGGGGTGGCTACACCTTC
j_gene: TRBJ2-3; len: 16; abundance: NA; d_gene: TRBD2; v_gene: TRBV9; CDR3aa: CASSQGAGGILDTQYF; CDR3nt: TGTGCCAGCAGCCAAGGAGCGGGAGGGATATTGGATACGCAGTATTTT
j_gene: TRBJ2-3; len: 16; abundance: NA; d_gene: TRBD2; v_gene: TRBV9; CDR3aa: CASSVSEREGRNTQYF; CDR3nt: TGTGCCAGCAGCGTTTCGGAGCGGGAGGGCCGGAATACGCAGTATTTT
j_gene: TRBJ2-3; len: 12; abundance: NA; d_gene: NA; v_gene: TRBV12-3/TRBV12-4; CDR3aa: CASSLFGDRGYF; CDR3nt: TGTGCCAGCAGTTTATTCGGGGACCGGGGGTATTTT
j_gene: TRBJ1-1; len: 13; abundance: NA; d_gene: NA; v_gene: TRBV6-2/TRBV6-3; CDR3aa: CASSLLWTTEAFF; CDR3nt: TGTGCCAGCAGCCTACTGTGGACCACTGAAGCTTTCTTT
j_gene: TRBJ2-1; len: 13; abundance: NA; d_gene: TRBD1; v_gene: TRBV2; CDR3aa: CAGRQGRYNEQFF; CDR3nt: TGTGCCGGAAGACAGGGGAGGTACAATGAGCAGTTCTTC
j_gene: TRBJ1-5; len: 15; abundance: NA; d_gene: NA; v_gene: TRBV7-2; CDR3aa: CASSFREGGNQPQHF; CDR3nt: TGTGCCAGCAGCTTCCGGGAGGGGGGCAATCAGCCCCAGCATTTT
j_gene: TRBJ2-1; len: 17; abundance: NA; d_gene: NA; v_gene: TRBV4-2; CDR3aa: CASSQESGLRVLNEQFF; CDR3nt: TGTGCCAGCAGCCAAGAATCGGGACTCAGAGTTTTAAATGAGCAGTTCTTC
j_gene: TRBJ2-1; len: 11; abundance: NA; d_gene: NA; v_gene: TRBV5-1; CDR3aa: CASSLIHEQFF; CDR3nt: TGCGCCAGCAGCCTAATCCATGAGCAGTTCTTC
j_gene: TRBJ2-1; len: 15; abundance: NA; d_gene: TRBD2; v_gene: TRBV4-3; CDR3aa: CASSQPTSGRGEQFF; CDR3nt: TGCGCCAGCAGCCAACCGACTAGCGGGAGAGGTGAGCAGTTCTTC
j_gene: TRBJ2-1; len: 15; abundance: NA; d_gene: NA; v_gene: TRBV2; CDR3aa: CASSSRRQGLNEQFF; CDR3nt: TGTGCCAGCAGTTCAAGGAGACAGGGACTTAATGAGCAGTTCTTC
j_gene: TRBJ2-1; len: 15; abundance: few; d_gene: NA; v_gene: TRBV5-4; CDR3aa: CASSLGGVHYNEQFF; CDR3nt: TGTGCCAGCAGCTTAGGCGGGGTACACTACAATGAGCAGTTCTTC
j_gene: TRBJ1-6; len: 11; abundance: NA; d_gene: NA; v_gene: TRBV2; CDR3aa: CASSENSPLHF; CDR3nt: TGTGCCAGCAGTGAAAATTCACCCCTCCACTTT
j_gene: TRBJ2-1; len: 16; abundance: NA; d_gene: TRBD2; v_gene: TRBV24-1; CDR3aa: CATSDNSGSSYNEQFF; CDR3nt: TGTGCCACCAGTGACAATAGCGGGAGCTCCTACAATGAGCAGTTCTTC
j_gene: TRBJ1-2; len: 15; abundance: NA; d_gene: NA; v_gene: TRBV4-1; CDR3aa: CASSQALQVYYGYTF; CDR3nt: TGCGCCAGCAGCCAAGCCCTGCAAGTATACTATGGCTACACCTTC
j_gene: TRBJ1-2; len: 11; abundance: NA; d_gene: NA; v_gene: TRBV29-1; CDR3aa: CSVDQNYGYTF; CDR3nt: TGCAGCGTTGATCAGAACTATGGCTACACCTTC